This T cell receptor (beta chain) came from a study of cytotoxic CD8 clonotypes in ibrutinib-treated CLL. The wider study: Some 24 partial and 2 complete responses; at median around 71 months, approximately 14 remitted, about twelve progressed.

Clones were read by immunoSEQ multiplex PCR, and TCRdb kept only the in-frame ones, dropping some. The sample contains about 140,000 clones, 65% to 85% of which appear only once. Per germline, CDR1 SEHNR and CDR2 FQNEAQ (reference sequence). The CDR3 loop spans 14 amino acids. Deletions cut 0 bases from V and 5 bases from J, with 8 bases between. Around 1.9 micrograms of genomic DNA, which was extracted from cryopreserved PBMCs, served as the material used for the TCR beta libraries. The clonotype comes from a human donor with chronic lymphocytic leukemia. Sequenced here: PBMCs, sampled after 36 months of ibrutinib treatment. This chain joins TRBV7-9 and TRBJ2-1; either TRBD1 or TRBD2 may fit D (5 bases each). For the CDR3, the DNA is TGTGCCAGCAGCTTAGCCGGGACGAACAATGAGCAGTTCTTC. Its translation is CASSLAGTNNEQFF. The variable domain in full, with the rest retrieved from reference TRBV7-9 and TRBJ2-1, is DTGVSQNPRHKITKRGQNVTFRCDPISEHNRLYWYRQTLGQGPEFLTYFQNEAQLEKSRLLSDRFSAERPKGSFSTLEIQRTEQGDSAMYLCASSLAGTNNEQFFGPGTRLTVL.